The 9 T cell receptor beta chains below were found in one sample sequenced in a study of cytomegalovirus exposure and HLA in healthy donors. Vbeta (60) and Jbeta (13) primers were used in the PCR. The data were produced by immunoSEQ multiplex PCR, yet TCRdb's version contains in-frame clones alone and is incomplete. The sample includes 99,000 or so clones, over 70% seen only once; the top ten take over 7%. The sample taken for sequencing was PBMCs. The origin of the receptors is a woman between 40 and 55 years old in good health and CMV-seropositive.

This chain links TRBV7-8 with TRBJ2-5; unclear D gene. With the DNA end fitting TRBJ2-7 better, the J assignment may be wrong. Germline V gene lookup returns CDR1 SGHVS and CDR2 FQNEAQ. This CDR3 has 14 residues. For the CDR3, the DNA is TGTGCCAGCAGCCACTTCGAGAGCTCCTACGAGCAGTACTTC. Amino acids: CASSHFESSYEQYF.

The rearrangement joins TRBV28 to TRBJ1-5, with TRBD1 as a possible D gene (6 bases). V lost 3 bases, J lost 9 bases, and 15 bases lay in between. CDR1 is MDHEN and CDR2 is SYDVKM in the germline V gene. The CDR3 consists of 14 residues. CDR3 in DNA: TGTGCCAGCAGTTTTACCCAGGGGATTTGGCCCCAGCATTTT. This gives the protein CASSFTQGIWPQHF.

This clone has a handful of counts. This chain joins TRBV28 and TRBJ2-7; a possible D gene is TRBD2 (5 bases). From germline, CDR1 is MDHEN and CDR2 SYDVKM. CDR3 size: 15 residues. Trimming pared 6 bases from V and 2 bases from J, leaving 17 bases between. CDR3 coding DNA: TGTGCCAGCAGCCCCGGGGATGGTTCTACCTACGAGCAGTACTTC. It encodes CASSPGDGSTYEQYF.

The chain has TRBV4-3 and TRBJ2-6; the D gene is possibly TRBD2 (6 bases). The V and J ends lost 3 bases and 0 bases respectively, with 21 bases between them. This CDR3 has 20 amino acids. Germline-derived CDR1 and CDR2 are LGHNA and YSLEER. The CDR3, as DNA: TGCGCCAGCAGCCAGCGGGATAGGGCCCTCGGGGTCTCTGGGGCCAACGTCCTGACTTTC. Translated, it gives CASSQRDRALGVSGANVLTF.

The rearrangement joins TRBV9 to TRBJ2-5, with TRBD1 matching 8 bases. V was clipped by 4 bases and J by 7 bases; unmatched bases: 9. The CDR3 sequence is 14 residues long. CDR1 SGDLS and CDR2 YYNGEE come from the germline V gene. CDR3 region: CASSTRTGMGTQYF. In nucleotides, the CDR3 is TGTGCCAGCAGCACCCGGACAGGGATGGGGACCCAGTACTTC.

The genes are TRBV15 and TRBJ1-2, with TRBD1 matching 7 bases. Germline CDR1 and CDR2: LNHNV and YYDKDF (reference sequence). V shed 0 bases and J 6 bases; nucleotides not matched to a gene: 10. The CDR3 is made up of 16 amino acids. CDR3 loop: CATSRDWGQLMNGYTF. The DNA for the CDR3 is TGTGCCACCAGCAGAGATTGGGGACAGCTTATGAATGGCTACACCTTC.

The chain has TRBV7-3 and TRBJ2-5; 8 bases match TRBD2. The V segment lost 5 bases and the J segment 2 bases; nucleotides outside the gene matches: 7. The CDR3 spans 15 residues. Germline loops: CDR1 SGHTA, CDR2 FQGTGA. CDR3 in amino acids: CASSPRGGVQETQYF. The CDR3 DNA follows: TGTGCCAGCAGCCCCCGGGGGGGGGTGCAAGAGACCCAGTACTTC.

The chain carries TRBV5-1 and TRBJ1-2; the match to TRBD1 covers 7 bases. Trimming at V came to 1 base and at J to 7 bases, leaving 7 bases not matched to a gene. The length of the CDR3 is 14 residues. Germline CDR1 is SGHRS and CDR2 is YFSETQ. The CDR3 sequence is CASSLTRDSPGYTF. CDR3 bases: TGCGCCAGCAGCTTGACTCGGGACAGTCCTGGCTACACCTTC.

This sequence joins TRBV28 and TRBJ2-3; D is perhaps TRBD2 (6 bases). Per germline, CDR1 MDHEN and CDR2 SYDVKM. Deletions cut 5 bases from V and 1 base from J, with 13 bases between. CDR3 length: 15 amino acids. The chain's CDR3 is CASSDSGLGTDTQYF. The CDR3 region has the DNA TGTGCCAGCAGTGATAGCGGCCTTGGCACAGATACGCAGTATTTT.